Presented here are 26 T cell receptor beta chains from one specimen sequenced in a study of blood T cell repertoires in COVID-19. Data came from immunoSEQ multiplex PCR; TCRdb stores just in-frame clones and leaves some out. The repertoire includes fewer than 120,000 clones, 85% to 90% of them detected once, and less than 4% sits in the top ten. Sequenced input: peripheral blood. Source of these receptors: a woman aged 50 to 60 with acute or convalescent COVID-19.

Here the CDR3 reads CASRRTGAQETQYF. The CDR3 DNA reads TGTGCCAGTAGGCGGACAGGGGCACAAGAGACCCAGTACTTC. The chain has TRBV19 and TRBJ2-5, with 9 bases lining up with TRBD1. Germline values: CDR1 LNHDA, CDR2 SQIVND (reference sequence). The CDR3 spans 14 residues. J gave up 2 bases and V 6 bases, and 4 bases lay outside the gene matches. Full variable domain (outside the CDR3, taken from reference TRBV19 and TRBJ2-5): DGGITQSPKYLFRKEGQNVTLSCEQNLNHDAMYWYRQDPGQGLRLIYYSQIVNDFQKGDIAEGYSVSREKKESFPLTVTSAQKNPTAFYLCASRRTGAQETQYFGPGTRLLVL.

V is TRBV7-9 and J is TRBJ2-7; TRBD1 agrees at 9 bases. The CDR3 sequence is 16 residues long. In germline, CDR1 is SEHNR, CDR2 FQNEAQ (reference sequence). J lost 5 bases, V lost 3 bases, and 11 bases had no gene match. The CDR3 DNA follows: TGTGCCAGCAGCTTCGCCGGGACAGGGAGTTCCCACGAGCAGTACTTC. Protein: CASSFAGTGSSHEQYF.

The chain has TRBV7-6 and TRBJ2-2; 10 positions match TRBD1. Germline CDR1 reads SGHVS; CDR2 reads FNYEAQ. The CDR3 extends over 16 amino acids. J lost 5 bases, V lost 4 bases, and 7 bases had no gene match. CDR3 in amino acids: CASSSRPGQGTGELFF. The CDR3 coding sequence is TGTGCCAGCAGCTCCCGTCCGGGACAGGGGACCGGGGAGCTGTTTTTT.

The chain employs TRBV27 and TRBJ2-1; 10 nucleotides align to TRBD2. The J segment lost 5 bases and the V segment lost 6 bases, leaving 7 bases of the junction unmatched. This CDR3 spans 15 amino acids. Germline CDR1 is MNHEY and CDR2 is SMNVEV (reference sequence). CDR3 sequence (DNA): TGTGCCAGCAGCGGGGGGACTAGCGCCAACAATGAGCAGTTCTTC. Translated, it gives CASSGGTSANNEQFF.

The chain joins TRBV3-1 (or the pseudogene TRBV3-2) to TRBJ1-2; D may be TRBD1 (6 bases). Germline loops: CDR1 LGHDT, CDR2 YNNKEL (reference sequence). Trimming stripped 0 bases from V and 2 bases from J, with 10 bases between. This CDR3 is 15 amino acids long. CDR3 protein: CASSQENRANYGYTF. CDR3 nucleotide sequence: TGTGCCAGCAGCCAAGAGAACAGGGCCAACTATGGCTACACCTTC.

The rearrangement links TRBV28 to TRBJ2-5; D perhaps matches TRBD1 (6 bases). The V end lost 5 bases, the J end lost 5 bases, and 15 bases lay between the germline ends. CDR1 and CDR2 from the germline V gene are MDHEN and SYDVKM. This CDR3 has 14 residues. The CDR3 DNA follows: TGTGCCAGCAGTCCCCCCAGGGGTACGGAGACCCAGTACTTC. It translates to CASSPPRGTETQYF.

The V and J genes are TRBV18 and TRBJ2-7, with 14 bases identical to TRBD2. This CDR3 has 16 amino acids. V lost 4 bases and J lost 6; bases outside the gene matches: 8. Germline CDR1 and CDR2: KGHSH and LQKENI. The CDR3 here is CASSLLPGTSGSEQYF. The CDR3 DNA reads as TGTGCCAGCTCACTTCTTCCCGGGACTAGCGGGAGCGAGCAGTACTTC.

This clone appeared once. The V and J genes are TRBV7-2 and TRBJ1-5, with 9 bases matching TRBD1. This CDR3 region has 16 residues. Trimming cost V 1 base and J 2 bases; bases outside gene matches: 3. Germline V gene lookup returns CDR1 SGHTA and CDR2 FQGNSA. CDR3 sequence reads: CASSLEDRGGNQPQHF. In DNA form, the CDR3 reads TGTGCCAGCAGCTTAGAGGACAGGGGAGGCAATCAGCCCCAGCATTTT.

This clone was picked up a small number of times. This sequence joins TRBV28 and TRBJ2-2; TRBD1 agrees at 8 bases. J gave up 5 bases and V 5 bases, and 7 bases lay outside the gene matches. Germline V CDR1 and CDR2: MDHEN, SYDVKM. The length of the CDR3 is 15 residues. CDR3 in amino acids: CASSDNRQGTGELFF. CDR3 DNA sequence: TGTGCCAGCAGTGACAATAGACAGGGGACCGGGGAGCTGTTTTTT.

J is TRBJ2-2 and V is TRBV15; D gene unclear. CDR3 length: 13 residues. CDR1 is LNHNV, CDR2 YYDKDF, per germline (reference sequence). Deletions cut 1 base from V and 4 bases from J, with 4 bases between. DNA of the CDR3: TGTGCCACCAGCAGAGTCAGCACCGGGGAGCTGTTTTTT. Protein sequence: CATSRVSTGELFF.

The rearrangement links TRBV6-1 to TRBJ2-7, with a possible D match to TRBD2 (5 bases). The V gene lost 0 bases and the J gene lost 2 bases, with 11 bases spanning the gap. The length of the CDR3 is 15 residues. Germline-derived CDR1 and CDR2 are MNHNS and SASEGT. CDR3 in amino acids: CASSEAGSGPYEQYF. The CDR3 DNA is TGTGCCAGCAGTGAAGCGGGGAGCGGACCCTACGAGCAGTACTTC.

This clone was counted between two and nine times. The chain links TRBV7-2 to TRBJ2-3; no reliable D call. V dropped 3 bases and J dropped 5 bases, with 6 bases sitting between them. This CDR3 is 12 amino acids long. Germline lookup yields CDR1 SGHTA and CDR2 FQGNSA. The CDR3 nucleotides are TGTGCCAGCAGCTTTCTACGAGATACGCAGTATTTT. The encoded protein is CASSFLRDTQYF.

The genes are TRBV15 and TRBJ2-5; 13 bases are shared with TRBD2. V lost 0 bases to trimming and J lost 5 bases; unmatched junction nucleotides: 12. Germline loops: CDR1 LNHNV, CDR2 YYDKDF (reference sequence). The CDR3 has 19 residues. CDR3 DNA: TGTGCCACCAGCAGAGATCGTAGACTAGCGGGAGGTCTGGGGGAGACCCAGTACTTC. It codes for CATSRDRRLAGGLGETQYF.

V is TRBV19 and J is TRBJ1-1; D is possibly TRBD1 (6 bases). This CDR3 is built from 15 residues. Germline-derived CDR1 and CDR2 are LNHDA and SQIVND (reference sequence). Trimming removed 3 bases from V and 0 bases from J, with 11 bases in between. The CDR3 sequence: CASSIGRGMNTEAFF. The CDR3 region has the DNA TGTGCCAGTAGTATCGGCAGGGGAATGAACACTGAAGCTTTCTTT. The variable domain in full, completed from reference TRBV19 and TRBJ1-1, reads DGGITQSPKYLFRKEGQNVTLSCEQNLNHDAMYWYRQDPGQGLRLIYYSQIVNDFQKGDIAEGYSVSREKKESFPLTVTSAQKNPTAFYLCASSIGRGMNTEAFFGQGTRLTVV.

J is TRBJ2-3 and V is TRBV18, with 8 bases identical to TRBD2. Germline V gene lookup returns CDR1 KGHSH and CDR2 LQKENI. The CDR3 is 18 residues long. V shed 2 bases, J shed 5 bases, and the junction held 15 bases outside the gene matches. CDR3 nucleotide sequence: TGTGCCAGCTCACCAAGAAGATTTCGGGAGGGCCGGGGAGATACGCAGTATTTT. It specifies CASSPRRFREGRGDTQYF.

The CDR3 reads CASSVLAGGSDTQYF. CDR3 sequence (DNA): TGTGCCAGCAGTGTACTAGCGGGAGGGTCAGATACGCAGTATTTT. The chain joins TRBV2 to TRBJ2-3; 13 bases fit TRBD2. CDR1 is SNHLY and CDR2 is FYNNEI in the germline V gene. The CDR3 extends over 15 amino acids. V lost 4 bases and J lost 4; bases outside the gene matches: 2.

The rearrangement links TRBV5-8 to TRBJ1-5; weak D call: TRBD1 (6 bases). The CDR3 consists of 15 residues. The V end was cut by 1 base, the J end by 1 base, with 9 bases between. Germline V gene sequence: CDR1 SGHTS, CDR2 YDEGEE. The CDR3 nucleotides read TGTGCCAGCAGCTTGTTTCAGGGGAGCAATCAGCCCCAGCATTTT. Residues: CASSLFQGSNQPQHF.

The chain is built from TRBV4-2 and TRBJ2-3, with a tentative D call TRBD2 (5 bases). V dropped 4 bases and J dropped 1 base, with 12 bases sitting between them. Germline V gene lookup returns CDR1 LGHNA and CDR2 YNFKEQ. The CDR3 loop spans 15 amino acids. The CDR3 nucleotides read TGTGCCAGCAGCCGTCGAGGGCCGGGCACAGATACGCAGTATTTT. Translation gives CASSRRGPGTDTQYF.

The chain couples TRBV5-1 to TRBJ2-3, with 7 bases that match TRBD1. Per germline, CDR1 SGHRS and CDR2 YFSETQ. V lost 7 bases to trimming and J lost 9 bases; unmatched junction nucleotides: 11. The CDR3 contains 13 residues. The CDR3 region is CASAQDTGVTQYF. DNA of the CDR3: TGCGCCAGCGCACAAGATACAGGGGTGACGCAGTATTTT.

This sequence joins TRBV5-1 and TRBJ1-1, with 11 bases that match TRBD1. The CDR3 is 15 residues long. CDR1 and CDR2 (germline): SGHRS, YFSETQ. V lost 2 bases and J lost 1; bases outside the gene matches: 1. The chain's CDR3 is CASSLGTGGNTEAFF. In DNA, the CDR3 is TGCGCCAGCAGCTTAGGGACAGGGGGGAACACTGAAGCTTTCTTT.

CDR3 in DNA: TGTGCCAGCAGCCATCCCCTGCGGGAGGAGGATACGCAGTATTTT. Amino acid sequence: CASSHPLREEDTQYF. V gene TRBV4-2 combines with J gene TRBJ2-3, with 8 positions matching TRBD2. CDR1 LGHNA and CDR2 YNFKEQ come from the germline V gene. The CDR3 covers 15 residues. J lost 6 bases, V lost 3 bases, and 8 bases had no gene match.

The chain links TRBV29-1 to TRBJ2-1; 10 bases are shared with TRBD1. The junction had 14 bases not matched to a gene; V was cut back by 5 bases and J by 7 bases. The length of the CDR3 is 16 residues. Germline CDR1 and CDR2: SQVTM and ANQGSEA. CDR3 DNA sequence: TGCAGCGTTACTCTACCTCCGGGACAGGGGTATAATGAGCAGTTCTTC. Amino acid sequence: CSVTLPPGQGYNEQFF.

The rearrangement joins TRBV28 to TRBJ2-1; D remains unclear. V was shortened by 2 bases and J by 6 bases, with 8 bases between the two germline ends. This CDR3 has 13 amino acids. The germline CDR1 and CDR2 sequences are MDHEN and SYDVKM. CDR3 DNA sequence: TGTGCCAGCAGTTTAGAGTTGATCAATGAGCAGTTCTTC. Its translation: CASSLELINEQFF.

As DNA, the CDR3 is TGTGCCTGGAGTGTAGGGAGGTACGAGCAGTACTTC. It encodes CAWSVGRYEQYF. The V and J genes are TRBV30 and TRBJ2-7; tentatively, D is TRBD2 (6 bases). This CDR3 region has 12 residues. V lost 0 bases to trimming and J lost 4 bases, with 7 bases between them. Germline CDR1 and CDR2: GTSNPN and SVGIG (reference sequence). The full variable domain, rest sourced from reference TRBV30 and TRBJ2-7, is SQTIHQWPATLVQPVGSPLSLECTVEGTSNPNLYWYRQAAGRGLQLLFYSVGIGQISSEVPQNLSASRPQDRQFILSSKKLLLSDSGFYLCAWSVGRYEQYFGPGTRLTVT.

The chain has TRBV28 and TRBJ2-3, with 9 bases fitting TRBD1. J was trimmed by 4 bases and V by 4 bases; bases with no gene match: 6. The CDR3 totals 15 residues. Germline V gene lookup returns CDR1 MDHEN and CDR2 SYDVKM. The CDR3 DNA reads as TGTGCCAGCAGTTCCGCGGGACAGGGATCAGATACGCAGTATTTT. It translates to CASSSAGQGSDTQYF.

The rearrangement links TRBV12-3 or TRBV12-4 to TRBJ2-1; D remains ambiguous. Deletions cut 1 base from V and 7 bases from J, with 5 bases between. CDR3 length equals 12 residues. The CDR3 DNA follows: TGTGCCAGCAGTTTAGAGCTAAATGAGCAGTTCTTC. It specifies CASSLELNEQFF.